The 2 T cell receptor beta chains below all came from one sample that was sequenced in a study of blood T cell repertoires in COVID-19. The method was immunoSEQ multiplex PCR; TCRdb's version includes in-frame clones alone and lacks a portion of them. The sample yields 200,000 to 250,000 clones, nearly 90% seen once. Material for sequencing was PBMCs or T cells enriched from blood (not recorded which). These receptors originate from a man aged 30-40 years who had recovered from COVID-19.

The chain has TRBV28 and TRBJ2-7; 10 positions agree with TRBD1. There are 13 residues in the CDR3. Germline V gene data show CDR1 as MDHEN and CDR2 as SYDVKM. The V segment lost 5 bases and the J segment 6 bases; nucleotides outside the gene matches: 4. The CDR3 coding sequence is TGTGCCAGCAGTCCAGGACAGGGGGGCGAGCAGTACTTC. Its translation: CASSPGQGGEQYF. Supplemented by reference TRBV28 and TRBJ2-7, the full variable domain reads DVKVTQSSRYLVKRTGEKVFLECVQDMDHENMFWYRQDPGLGLRLIYFSYDVKMKEKGDIPEGYSVSREKKERFSLILESASTNQTSMYLCASSPGQGGEQYFGPGTRLTVT.

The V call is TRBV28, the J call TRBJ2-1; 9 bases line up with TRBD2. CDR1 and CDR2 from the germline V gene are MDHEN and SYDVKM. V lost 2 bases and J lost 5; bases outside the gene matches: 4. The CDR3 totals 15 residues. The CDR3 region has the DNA TGTGCCAGCAGTTTAGCGGGAGGGGGCCACAATGAGCAGTTCTTC. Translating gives CASSLAGGGHNEQFF.